This record concerns one T cell receptor beta chain sequence. TCRdb re-called the RT-PCR reads with MiXCR, one entry per CDR3 protein. Here the sample spans fewer than 800,000 distinct CDR3 sequences, about 14% being singletons. Germline trimming cut 8 bases from V and 0 bases from J; bases unmatched to any gene: 9. CDR3 length equals 15 residues. CDR1 and CDR2 (germline): LGHDT, YNNKEL (reference sequence). What was sequenced was memory CD4+ T cells from blood. This TCR came from a female donor in good health, serving as a healthy control. The chain is built from TRBV3-1 and TRBJ1-1, with TRBD1 identical over 7 bases. The CDR3 coding sequence is TGTGCCAGCCAACAGGGGACTTGGATGAACACTGAAGCTTTCTTT. It specifies CASQQGTWMNTEAFF.